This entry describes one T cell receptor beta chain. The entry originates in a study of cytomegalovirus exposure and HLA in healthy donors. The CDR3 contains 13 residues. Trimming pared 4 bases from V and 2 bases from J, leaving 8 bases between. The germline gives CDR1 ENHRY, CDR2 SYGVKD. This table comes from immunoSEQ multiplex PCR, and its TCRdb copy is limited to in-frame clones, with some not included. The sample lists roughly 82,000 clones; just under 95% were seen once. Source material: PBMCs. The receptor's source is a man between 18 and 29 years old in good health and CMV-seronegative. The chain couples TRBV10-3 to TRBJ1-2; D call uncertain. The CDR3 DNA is TGTGCCATCAGTGCGACAAGAAACTATGGCTACACCTTC. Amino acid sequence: CAISATRNYGYTF.